This record looks at one TCR beta chain sequence and its context. The germline V gene encodes CDR1 SGHTA and CDR2 FQGTGA. V was trimmed by 5 bases and J by 3 bases, leaving 4 bases between them. CDR3 size: 12 residues. This entry belongs to a study of cytomegalovirus exposure and HLA in healthy donors. PCR amplification relied on 60 Vbeta primers (plus 13 Jbeta primers). Data came from immunoSEQ multiplex PCR; TCRdb stores just in-frame clones and leaves some out. The sample gives around 130,000 clones, roughly four fifths of which show up once; roughly 10% is in the top ten. The source material was PBMCs. The clonotype originates from a male donor in good health and CMV-seropositive. The chain carries TRBV7-3 and TRBJ2-2; D not certain. CDR3 coding DNA: TGTGCCAGCAGCCTAGACACCGGGGAGCTGTTTTTT. Translating gives CASSLDTGELFF.